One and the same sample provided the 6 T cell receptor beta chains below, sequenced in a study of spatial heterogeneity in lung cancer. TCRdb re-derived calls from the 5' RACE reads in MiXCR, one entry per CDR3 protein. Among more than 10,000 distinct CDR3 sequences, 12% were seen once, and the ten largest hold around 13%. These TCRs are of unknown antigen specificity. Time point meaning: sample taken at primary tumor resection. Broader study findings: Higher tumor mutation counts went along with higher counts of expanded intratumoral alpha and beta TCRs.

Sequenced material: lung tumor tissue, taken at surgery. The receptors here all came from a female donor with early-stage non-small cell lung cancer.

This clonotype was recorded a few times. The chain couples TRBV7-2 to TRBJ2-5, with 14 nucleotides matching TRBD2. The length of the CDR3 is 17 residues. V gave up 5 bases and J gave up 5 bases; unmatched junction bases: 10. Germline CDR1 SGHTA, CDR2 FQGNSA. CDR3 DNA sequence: TGTGCCAGCAGCCGCCGACTAGCGGGAGGGCCCGGGGAGACCCAGTACTTC. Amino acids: CASSRRLAGGPGETQYF.

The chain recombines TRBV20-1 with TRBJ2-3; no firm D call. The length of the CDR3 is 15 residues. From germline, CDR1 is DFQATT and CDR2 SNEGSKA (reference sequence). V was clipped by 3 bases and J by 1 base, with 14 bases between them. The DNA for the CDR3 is TGCAGTGCTAGTCCCTCCCGCTGGCGCACAGATACGCAGTATTTT. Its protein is CSASPSRWRTDTQYF.

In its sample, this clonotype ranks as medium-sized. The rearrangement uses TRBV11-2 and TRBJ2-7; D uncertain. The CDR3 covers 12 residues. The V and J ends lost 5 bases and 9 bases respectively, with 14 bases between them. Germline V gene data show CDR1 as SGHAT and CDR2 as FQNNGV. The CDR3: CASSPGWARQYF. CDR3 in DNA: TGTGCCAGCAGCCCCGGATGGGCAAGGCAGTACTTC.

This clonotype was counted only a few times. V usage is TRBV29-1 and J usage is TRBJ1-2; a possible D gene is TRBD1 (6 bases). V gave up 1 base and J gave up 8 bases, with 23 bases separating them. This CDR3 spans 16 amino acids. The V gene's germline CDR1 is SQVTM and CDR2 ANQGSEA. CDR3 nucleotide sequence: TGCAGCGTTGAAGCCCCCTCCGGACAGCGGCAAGAGGGCTACACCTTC. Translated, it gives CSVEAPSGQRQEGYTF.

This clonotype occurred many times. The CDR3 loop is CASSPHDSSYNEQFF. The DNA of the CDR3 is TGTGCCAGCAGCCCGCACGACAGCTCCTACAATGAGCAGTTCTTC. The rearrangement joins TRBV7-2 to TRBJ2-1; maybe TRBD1 (5 bases). CDR3 length equals 15 residues. Germline CDR1 is SGHTA and CDR2 is FQGNSA. The ends were cut back, 5 bases at V and 0 bases at J, with 11 bases in the middle.

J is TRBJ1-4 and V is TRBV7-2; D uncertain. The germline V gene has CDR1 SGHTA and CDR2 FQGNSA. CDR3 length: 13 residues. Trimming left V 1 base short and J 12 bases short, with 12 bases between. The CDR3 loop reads CASSLERASELFF. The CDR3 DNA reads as TGTGCCAGCAGCTTAGAGCGGGCCTCCGAACTGTTTTTT.